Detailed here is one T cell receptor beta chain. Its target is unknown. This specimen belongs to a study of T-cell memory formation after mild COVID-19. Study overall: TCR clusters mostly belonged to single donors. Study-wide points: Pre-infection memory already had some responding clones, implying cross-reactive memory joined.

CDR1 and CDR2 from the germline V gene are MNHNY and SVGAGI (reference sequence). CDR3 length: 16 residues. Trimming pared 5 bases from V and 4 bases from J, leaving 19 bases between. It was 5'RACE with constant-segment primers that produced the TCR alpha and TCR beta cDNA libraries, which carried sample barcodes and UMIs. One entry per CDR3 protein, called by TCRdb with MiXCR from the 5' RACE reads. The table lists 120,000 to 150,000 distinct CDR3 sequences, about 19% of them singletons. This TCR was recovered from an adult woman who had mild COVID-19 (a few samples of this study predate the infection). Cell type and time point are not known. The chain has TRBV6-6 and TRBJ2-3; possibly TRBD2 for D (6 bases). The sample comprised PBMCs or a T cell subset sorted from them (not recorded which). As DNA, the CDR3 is TGTGCCAGCAGTACCCAGGCTGGCGGGGCGCCAGATACGCAGTATTTT. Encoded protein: CASSTQAGGAPDTQYF.